The 9 T cell receptor beta chains listed next were all sequenced from one sample in a study of beta chain features in type 1 diabetes (dated 2018 in TCRdb). Receptors were amplified or captured by the immunoSEQ multiplex PCR assay. All of the isolated RNA was reverse transcribed with the High Capacity cDNA Reverse Transcription Kit, so expressed TCRB transcripts were sequenced. TCRdb retrieved this table from immuneACCESS and kept in-frame rearrangements only. Not all clones are present; in checked studies, unresolved V genes account for under half, and no reason is known for the remainder. Recorded for this sample are under 550,000 clones; more than 9.5% of them occurred a single time. In total, the top ten clones hold over 0.04% of the sample. Input material: naive CD4+ T cells from blood. In the paper's terms, the cell subset or site label means: true naive CD4+ T cells. The receptors derive from a woman aged 18-29 years in good health.

The gene calls are TRBV9 and TRBJ2-3, with D tentatively TRBD1 (5 bases). This CDR3 comprises 17 residues. CDR1 is SGDLS and CDR2 is YYNGEE in the germline V gene. Trimming cost V 4 bases and J 0 bases, with 18 bases left between them. The DNA for the CDR3 is TGTGCCAGCAGCTCTAGACAGCCGTCCGAAAGCACAGATACGCAGTATTTT. This codes for CASSSRQPSESTDTQYF.

This chain uses TRBV7-9 with TRBJ2-5; the D is unclear. V lost 5 bases and J lost 4, with 14 bases in between. The CDR3 length is 14 residues. Germline V gene data show CDR1 as SEHNR and CDR2 as FQNEAQ (reference sequence). CDR3 region: CASSRSGPPETQYF. CDR3 nucleotide sequence: TGTGCCAGCAGCCGTAGTGGACCTCCAGAGACCCAGTACTTC.

This clone was picked up a small number of times. CDR3 nucleotide sequence: TGTGCCAGCAGCCAAGATACATCACTAGCGGGAGTCAAGACCCAGTACTTC. This translates into CASSQDTSLAGVKTQYF. The genes are TRBV14 and TRBJ2-5; TRBD2 matches at 11 bases. Germline lookup yields CDR1 SGHDN and CDR2 FVKESK. This CDR3 spans 17 amino acids. Trimming cost V 0 bases and J 6 bases; bases outside gene matches: 9.

This clone was observed a handful of times. V and J are TRBV13 and TRBJ2-7; D unresolved. V was shortened by 4 bases and J by 3 bases, with 13 bases between the two germline ends. The CDR3 has 14 amino acids. Germline CDR1 and CDR2: PRHDT and FYEKMQ (reference sequence). The CDR3 DNA is TGTGCCAGCAGCTATGCCCTCTGGGGCTACGAGCAGTACTTC. Translation: CASSYALWGYEQYF.

Remarks on this clone: The sample has other DNA sequences that encode this CDR3 too. The chain is built from TRBV7-9 and TRBJ1-1; unclear D gene. Germline CDR1 and CDR2: SEHNR and FQNEAQ (reference sequence). The CDR3 extends over 13 amino acids. V dropped 0 bases and J dropped 1 base, with 3 bases sitting between them. The CDR3 bases are TGTGCCAGCAGCTTAGCGGAGAACACTGAAGCTTTCTTT. This codes for CASSLAENTEAFF.

J is TRBJ2-7 and V is TRBV29-1; D uncertain. Trimming removed 1 base from V and 1 base from J, with 17 bases in between. CDR1 SQVTM and CDR2 ANQGSEA come from the germline V gene. The CDR3 extends over 16 amino acids. In DNA form, the CDR3 reads TGCAGCGTTGAAGTTCGGGCAGTCTACTGGTCCTACGAGCAGTACTTC. As protein: CSVEVRAVYWSYEQYF.

The rearrangement joins TRBV4-2 to TRBJ2-7; TRBD2 matches 7 bases. The junction had 3 bases not matched to a gene; V was cut back by 0 bases and J by 1 base. Germline loops: CDR1 LGHNA, CDR2 YNFKEQ. CDR3 size: 15 residues. CDR3 nucleotides: TGTGCCAGCAGCCAAGATACAGCGGGGTCCTACGAGCAGTACTTC. Protein product: CASSQDTAGSYEQYF.

This chain links TRBV5-1 with TRBJ1-1; TRBD1 matches 7 bases. Germline V gene data show CDR1 as SGHRS and CDR2 as YFSETQ. V was pared by 4 bases and J by 4 bases, with 7 bases of the junction left unmatched. The CDR3 sequence is 14 residues long. DNA for the CDR3: TGCGCCAGCAGCCTCGACAGGGCAGGCACTGAAGCTTTCTTT. Its translation: CASSLDRAGTEAFF.

V usage is TRBV7-9 and J usage is TRBJ2-7, with TRBD2 matching 8 bases. Germline V gene sequence: CDR1 SEHNR, CDR2 FQNEAQ (reference sequence). This CDR3 comprises 16 residues. V trimming: 5 bases; J trimming: 0 bases; junction bases outside the gene matches: 9. The CDR3 sequence: CASSKTSALSSYEQYF. CDR3 bases: TGTGCCAGCAGCAAGACTAGCGCCCTGAGCTCCTACGAGCAGTACTTC.